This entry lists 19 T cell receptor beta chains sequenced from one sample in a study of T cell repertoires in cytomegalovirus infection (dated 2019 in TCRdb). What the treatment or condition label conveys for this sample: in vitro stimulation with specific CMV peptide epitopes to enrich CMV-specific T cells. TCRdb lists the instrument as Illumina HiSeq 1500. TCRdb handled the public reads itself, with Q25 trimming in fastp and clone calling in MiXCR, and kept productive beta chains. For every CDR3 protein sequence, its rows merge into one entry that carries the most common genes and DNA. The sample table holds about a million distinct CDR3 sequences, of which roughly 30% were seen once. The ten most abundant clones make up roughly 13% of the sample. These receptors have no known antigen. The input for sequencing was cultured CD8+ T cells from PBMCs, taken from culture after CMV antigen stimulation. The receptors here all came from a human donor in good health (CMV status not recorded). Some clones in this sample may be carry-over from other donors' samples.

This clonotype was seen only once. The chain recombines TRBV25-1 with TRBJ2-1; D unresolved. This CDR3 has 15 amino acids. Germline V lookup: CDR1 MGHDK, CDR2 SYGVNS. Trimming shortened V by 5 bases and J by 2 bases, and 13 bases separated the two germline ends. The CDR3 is CASSSSHSTYNEQFF. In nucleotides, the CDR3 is TGTGCCAGCAGTTCGTCGCATTCAACCTACAATGAGCAGTTCTTC.

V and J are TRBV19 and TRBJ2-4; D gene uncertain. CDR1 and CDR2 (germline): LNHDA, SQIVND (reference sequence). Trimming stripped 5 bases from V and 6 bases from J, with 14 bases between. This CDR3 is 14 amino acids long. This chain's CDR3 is CASSPSTYRNIQYF. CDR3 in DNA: TGTGCCAGTAGTCCCTCGACCTATAGAAACATTCAGTACTTC.

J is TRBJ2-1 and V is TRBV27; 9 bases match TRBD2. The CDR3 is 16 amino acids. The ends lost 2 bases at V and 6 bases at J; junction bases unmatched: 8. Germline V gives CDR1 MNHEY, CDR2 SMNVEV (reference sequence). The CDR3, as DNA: TGTGCCAGCAGTTTACTTGGCGGGGGGGCCTCCAATGAGCAGTTCTTC. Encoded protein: CASSLLGGGASNEQFF.

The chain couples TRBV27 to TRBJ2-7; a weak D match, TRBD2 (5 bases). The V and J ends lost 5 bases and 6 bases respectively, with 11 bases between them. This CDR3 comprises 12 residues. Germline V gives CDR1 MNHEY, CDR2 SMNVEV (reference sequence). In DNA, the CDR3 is TGTGCCAGCAGTAAGCCGGGATTCGAGCAGTACTTC. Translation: CASSKPGFEQYF.

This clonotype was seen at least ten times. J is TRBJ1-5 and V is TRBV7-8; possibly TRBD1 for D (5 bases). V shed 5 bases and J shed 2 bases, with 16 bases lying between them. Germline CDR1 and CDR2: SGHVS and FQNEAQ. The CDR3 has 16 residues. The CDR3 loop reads CASSPGHLSGNQPQHF. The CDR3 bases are TGTGCCAGCAGCCCTGGACACCTCAGCGGCAATCAGCCCCAGCATTTT.

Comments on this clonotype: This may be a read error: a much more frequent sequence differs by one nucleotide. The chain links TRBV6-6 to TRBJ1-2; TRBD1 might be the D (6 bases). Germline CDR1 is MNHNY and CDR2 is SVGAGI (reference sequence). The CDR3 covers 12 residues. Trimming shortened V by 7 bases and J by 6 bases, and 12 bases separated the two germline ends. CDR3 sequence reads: CASISGDNGYTF. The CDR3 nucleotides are TGTGCCAGCATTTCAGGGGACAATGGCTACACCTTC.

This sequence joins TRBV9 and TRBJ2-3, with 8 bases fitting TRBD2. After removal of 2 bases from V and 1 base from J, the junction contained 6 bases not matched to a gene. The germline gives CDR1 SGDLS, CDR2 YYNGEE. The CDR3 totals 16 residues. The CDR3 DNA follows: TGTGCCAGCAGCGTTGCCGGGGGGGCCGGCACAGATACGCAGTATTTT. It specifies CASSVAGGAGTDTQYF.

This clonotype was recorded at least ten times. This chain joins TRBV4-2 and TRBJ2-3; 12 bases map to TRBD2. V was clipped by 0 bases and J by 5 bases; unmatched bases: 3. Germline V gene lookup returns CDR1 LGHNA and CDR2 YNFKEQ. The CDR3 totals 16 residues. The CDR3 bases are TGTGCCAGCAGCCAAGAGGAGACTAGCGGGGGAGATACGCAGTATTTT. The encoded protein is CASSQEETSGGDTQYF.

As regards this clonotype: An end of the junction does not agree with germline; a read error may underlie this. The CDR3 DNA follows: TGCGCCAGCAGTTTGGAATCGGGAGCCCCCTATGGCTACACCTTC. Its translation is CASSLESGAPYGYTF. V is TRBV5-1 and J is TRBJ1-2; D remains unclear. CDR3 size: 15 residues. Per germline, CDR1 SGHRS and CDR2 YFSETQ.

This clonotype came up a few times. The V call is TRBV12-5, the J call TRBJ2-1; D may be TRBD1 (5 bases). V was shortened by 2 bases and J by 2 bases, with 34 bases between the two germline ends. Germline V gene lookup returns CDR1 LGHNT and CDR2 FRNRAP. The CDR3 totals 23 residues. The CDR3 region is CASGLPLKPSWKYQGLTYNEQFF. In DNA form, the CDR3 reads TGTGCTAGTGGTTTGCCCCTCAAGCCTTCTTGGAAATATCAGGGTTTAACCTACAATGAGCAGTTCTTC.

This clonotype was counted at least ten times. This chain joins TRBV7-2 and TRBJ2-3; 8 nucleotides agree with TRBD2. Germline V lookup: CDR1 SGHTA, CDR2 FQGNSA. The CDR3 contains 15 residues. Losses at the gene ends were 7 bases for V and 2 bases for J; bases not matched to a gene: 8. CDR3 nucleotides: TGTGCCAGCACCCGTAGCGGGGCAATCACAGATACGCAGTATTTT. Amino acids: CASTRSGAITDTQYF.

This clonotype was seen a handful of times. Here the CDR3 reads CASSFPGQGPEQYV. DNA of the CDR3: TGTGCCAGCAGTTTTCCGGGACAGGGTCCCGAGCAGTACGTC. The chain joins TRBV6-6 to TRBJ2-7, with 9 bases lining up with TRBD1. CDR1 is MNHNY, CDR2 SVGAGI, per germline (reference sequence). The CDR3 extends over 14 amino acids. With 4 bases clipped from V and 6 bases from J, the junction kept 7 bases outside the gene matches.

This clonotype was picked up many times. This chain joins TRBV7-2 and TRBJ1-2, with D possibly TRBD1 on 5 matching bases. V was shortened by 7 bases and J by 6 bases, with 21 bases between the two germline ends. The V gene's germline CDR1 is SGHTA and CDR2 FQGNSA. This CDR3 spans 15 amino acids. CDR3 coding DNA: TGTGCCAGCAACCTTGGGACGCGAATAAAGGATGGCTACACCTTC. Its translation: CASNLGTRIKDGYTF.

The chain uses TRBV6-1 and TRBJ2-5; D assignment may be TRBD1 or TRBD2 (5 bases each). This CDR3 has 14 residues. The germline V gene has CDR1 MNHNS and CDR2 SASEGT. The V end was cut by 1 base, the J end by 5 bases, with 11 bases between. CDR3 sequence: CASSEGGGWETQYF. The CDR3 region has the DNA TGTGCCAGCAGTGAAGGGGGCGGGTGGGAGACCCAGTACTTC.

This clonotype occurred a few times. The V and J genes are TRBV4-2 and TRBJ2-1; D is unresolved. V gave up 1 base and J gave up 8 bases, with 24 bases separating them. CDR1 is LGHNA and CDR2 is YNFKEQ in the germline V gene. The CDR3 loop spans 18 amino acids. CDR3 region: CASSQVFGISWGRDEQFF. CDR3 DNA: TGTGCCAGCAGCCAAGTTTTTGGGATCTCCTGGGGTCGGGATGAGCAGTTCTTC.

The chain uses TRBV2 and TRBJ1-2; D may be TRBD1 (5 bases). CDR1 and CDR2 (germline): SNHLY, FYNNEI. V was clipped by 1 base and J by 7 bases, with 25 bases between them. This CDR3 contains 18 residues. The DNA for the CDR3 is TGTGCCAGCAGTGAAGTGTGGGCAGGGAGTGGGGAGGTATCTGGCTACACCTTC. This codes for CASSEVWAGSGEVSGYTF.

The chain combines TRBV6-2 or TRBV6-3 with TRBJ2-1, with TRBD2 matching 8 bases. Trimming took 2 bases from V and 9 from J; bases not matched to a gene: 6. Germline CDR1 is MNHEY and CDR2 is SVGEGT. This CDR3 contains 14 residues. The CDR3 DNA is TGTGCCAGCAGTTACGGCGGGGGGCTAGGTGAGCAGTTCTTC. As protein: CASSYGGGLGEQFF.

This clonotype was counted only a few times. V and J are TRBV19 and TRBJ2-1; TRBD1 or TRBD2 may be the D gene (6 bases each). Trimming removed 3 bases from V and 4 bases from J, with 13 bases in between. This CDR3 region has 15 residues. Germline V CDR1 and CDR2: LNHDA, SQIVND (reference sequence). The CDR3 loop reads CASSIRGGRYNEQFF. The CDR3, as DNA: TGTGCCAGTAGTATTAGAGGGGGGCGGTACAATGAGCAGTTCTTC.

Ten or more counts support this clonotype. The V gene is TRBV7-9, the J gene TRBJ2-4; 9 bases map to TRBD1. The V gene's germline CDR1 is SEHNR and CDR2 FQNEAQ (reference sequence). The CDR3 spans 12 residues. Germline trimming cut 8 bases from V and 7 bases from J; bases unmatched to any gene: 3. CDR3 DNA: TGTGCCAGCCAAGGACAGGGGAACATTCAGTACTTC. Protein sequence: CASQGQGNIQYF.